The present TCR beta chain was sequenced within a study of long-term antiretroviral therapy in people with HIV. Survey-level resolution applied to immunoSEQ assay v3.0. Assay used: immunoSEQ multiplex PCR; TCRdb lists only in-frame clones, some missing. The table has tens of thousands of clones, approximately 77% seen once. Study findings and constraints: ART preceded a rise in diversity that nonetheless stayed lower than in transplant donor controls. Information on adherence, resistance and therapy changes was unavailable.

Deletions cut 4 bases from V and 0 bases from J, with 10 bases between. Germline V gives CDR1 SNHLY, CDR2 FYNNEI. This CDR3 comprises 15 residues. This clone came up a few times. The antigen is unknown. A minimum of one pre-ART and two post-ART PBMC samples existed for each donor. The chain couples TRBV2 to TRBJ1-5, with a possible D match to TRBD1 (6 bases). The source material was unsorted PBMCs, sampled 2.3 to 2.5 years after starting antiretroviral therapy. This clonotype originated in a man aged 35 to 55 with HIV. The CDR3 DNA follows: TGTGCCAGCAGTGGGACAGTCGATAGCAATCAGCCCCAGCATTTT. Translated, it gives CASSGTVDSNQPQHF. The variable domain in full, completed from reference TRBV2 and TRBJ1-5, reads EPEVTQTPSHQVTQMGQEVILRCVPISNHLYFYWYRQILGQKVEFLVSFYNNEISEKSEIFDDQFSVERPDGSNFTLKIRSTKLEDSAMYFCASSGTVDSNQPQHFGDGTRLSIL.